This T cell receptor (beta chain) came from a study of OX40 agonist ivuxolimab in advanced cancers. Study findings and constraints: In CD8+ T cells, expanded clones were on average more numerous than in CD4+.

With regard to this clone: The antigen remains unidentified.

Assay: immunoSEQ multiplex PCR; the TCRdb copy retains only in-frame clones and omits some. This sample has tens of thousands of clones, with 80% to 90% found just once. Per germline, CDR1 SGHRS and CDR2 YFSETQ. The CDR3 length is 15 residues. V was cut by 4 bases and J by 0 bases, with 10 bases left in between. Source: CD4+ or CD8+ T cells sorted from blood, taken in a trial of the OX40 agonist ivuxolimab. This TCR was sampled from an adult with an advanced solid tumor such as melanoma, head and neck, liver or kidney cancer. The chain recombines TRBV5-1 with TRBJ2-2, with D perhaps assigned TRBD1 or TRBD2 (6 bases each). Written as DNA, the CDR3 is TGCGCCAGCAGCCGCGGGACACCGAACACCGGGGAGCTGTTTTTT. This translates into CASSRGTPNTGELFF.